This T cell receptor beta chain was recorded in a study of PD-1 blockade in mismatch repair-deficient tumors. Study context: Enrolled 2013-2016, patients had progressing, pretreated mismatch repair-deficient cancers of about a dozen types. Findings and limits, study-wide: Tumor-resident clones, often undetectable pretreatment in blood, expanded then contracted after pembrolizumab.

Repertoires were generated with immunoSEQ multiplex PCR, while TCRdb's copy carries only in-frame clones and drops some. This table holds 40,000 or so clones, roughly 77% found once. Concerning this clone: Its antigen is not known.

The CDR3 is 13 residues long. Germline CDR1 reads MNHEY; CDR2 reads SMNVEV (reference sequence). The V gene lost 5 bases and the J gene lost 4 bases, with 10 bases spanning the gap. TCRs were sequenced from a few patients responding to pembrolizumab. Specimen: peripheral blood, collected 4 weeks after starting pembrolizumab. The clonotype comes from an adult with mismatch repair-deficient cancer. The genes are TRBV27 and TRBJ2-3; unclear D gene. The CDR3 protein is CASSPLLADTQYF. In nucleotides, the CDR3 is TGTGCCAGCAGTCCCCTCCTAGCAGATACGCAGTATTTT.